These 18 T cell receptor beta chains came from one sample sequenced in a study of T cell responses to AZD1222 COVID-19 vaccine. The table came from immunoSEQ multiplex PCR; TCRdb's copy has only in-frame clones and leaves some out. The data show about 55,000 clones, around 92% seen once. The material sequenced was peripheral blood, taken on day 0 of AZD1222 vaccination. The receptors were gathered from an adult in good health.

V is TRBV27 and J is TRBJ1-1; D not certain. Per germline, CDR1 MNHEY and CDR2 SMNVEV (reference sequence). This CDR3 has 15 amino acids. V lost 3 bases to trimming and J lost 0 bases, with 11 bases between them. For the CDR3, the DNA is TGTGCCAGCAGTTTTAAAAACGGGATGAACACTGAAGCTTTCTTT. Its translation is CASSFKNGMNTEAFF.

V and J are TRBV28 and TRBJ2-7, with D unclear. The CDR3 length is 14 residues. Per germline, CDR1 MDHEN and CDR2 SYDVKM. Deletions cut 2 bases from V and 1 base from J, with 9 bases between. The CDR3 region is CASSLVAVSYEQYF. CDR3 DNA sequence: TGTGCCAGCAGTTTAGTGGCAGTATCCTACGAGCAGTACTTC.

The V gene is TRBV7-9, the J gene TRBJ1-1, with unresolved D. Germline CDR1 and CDR2: SEHNR and FQNEAQ (reference sequence). This CDR3 comprises 15 residues. V was pared by 1 base and J by 3 bases, with 12 bases between. CDR3 nucleotide sequence: TGTGCCAGCAGCTTAGGGCCCCTTGGGTACACTGAAGCTTTCTTT. It is translated as CASSLGPLGYTEAFF.

The V call is TRBV6-5, the J call TRBJ1-6; no reliable D call. The CDR3 loop spans 14 amino acids. Trimming stripped 0 bases from V and 6 bases from J, with 6 bases between. CDR1 and CDR2 (germline): MNHEY, SVGAGI. CDR3 DNA sequence: TGTGCCAGCAGTTACTCTAACCGTAATTCACCCCTCCACTTT. This codes for CASSYSNRNSPLHF.

The V and J genes are TRBV5-1 and TRBJ2-2; D tentatively reads TRBD1 or TRBD2 (5 bases each). The CDR3 length is 15 residues. CDR1 and CDR2 (germline): SGHRS, YFSETQ. V lost 5 bases and J lost 0, with 11 bases in between. CDR3 sequence (DNA): TGCGCCAGCAGGGGTGGGGGAGCGAACACCGGGGAGCTGTTTTTT. This codes for CASRGGGANTGELFF.

V gene TRBV2 combines with J gene TRBJ1-3; 7 positions agree with TRBD1. The CDR3 length is 15 residues. From germline, CDR1 is SNHLY and CDR2 FYNNEI. Trimming cost V 6 bases and J 0 bases; bases outside gene matches: 5. The CDR3 nucleotides are TGTGCCAGCAGCGAACAGGGGAGCTCTGGAAACACCATATATTTT. Translated, it gives CASSEQGSSGNTIYF.

CDR3 nucleotides: TGTGCCAGCAGCTTAGAGATGGCTAGCGGGGTATACAATGAGCAGTTCTTC. Its protein product is CASSLEMASGVYNEQFF. This rearrangement joins TRBV7-9 to TRBJ2-1, with 9 bases aligning to TRBD2. CDR3 size: 17 residues. After removal of 1 base from V and 4 bases from J, the junction contained 8 bases not matched to a gene. In germline, CDR1 is SEHNR, CDR2 FQNEAQ (reference sequence).

This sequence joins TRBV7-2 and TRBJ2-1; the match to TRBD1 covers 8 bases. CDR1 SGHTA and CDR2 FQGNSA come from the germline V gene. The CDR3 runs to 12 residues. The ends lost 4 bases at V and 8 bases at J; junction bases unmatched: 1. CDR3 coding DNA: TGTGCCAGCAGCTCAGGGGGCGATGAGCAGTTCTTC. Translated: CASSSGGDEQFF. The whole variable domain, filled in from reference TRBV7-2 and TRBJ2-1, reads GAGVSQSPSNKVTEKGKDVELRCDPISGHTALYWYRQSLGQGLEFLIYFQGNSAPDKSGLPSDRFSAERTGGSVSTLTIQRTQQEDSAVYLCASSSGGDEQFFGPGTRLTVL.

The rearrangement links TRBV5-1 to TRBJ2-7, with 7 bases matching TRBD1. With 0 bases clipped from V and 5 bases from J, the junction kept 8 bases outside the gene matches. CDR3 length: 15 amino acids. Germline CDR1 reads SGHRS; CDR2 reads YFSETQ. The CDR3 sequence: CASSLVPDRRNEQYF. DNA for the CDR3: TGCGCCAGCAGCTTGGTTCCGGACAGGCGTAACGAGCAGTACTTC. The full variable domain, its missing parts supplied by reference TRBV5-1 and TRBJ2-7, is KAGVTQTPRYLIKTRGQQVTLSCSPISGHRSVSWYQQTPGQGLQFLFEYFSETQRNKGNFPGRFSGRQFSNSRSEMNVSTLELGDSALYLCASSLVPDRRNEQYFGPGTRLTVT.

The J gene is TRBJ1-1, the V gene TRBV30; a possible D gene is TRBD1 (5 bases). CDR3 length equals 13 residues. Germline V gives CDR1 GTSNPN, CDR2 SVGIG (reference sequence). The V end was cut by 2 bases, the J end by 4 bases, with 11 bases between. The chain's CDR3 is CAWSSGETTEAFF. The CDR3 DNA reads as TGTGCCTGGAGTTCGGGGGAGACCACTGAAGCTTTCTTT. The entire variable domain, with the rest obtained from reference TRBV30 and TRBJ1-1, is as follows: SQTIHQWPATLVQPVGSPLSLECTVEGTSNPNLYWYRQAAGRGLQLLFYSVGIGQISSEVPQNLSASRPQDRQFILSSKKLLLSDSGFYLCAWSSGETTEAFFGQGTRLTVV.

V usage is TRBV3-1 (or the pseudogene TRBV3-2) and J usage is TRBJ2-7, with D unresolved. Germline V gene data show CDR1 as LGHDT and CDR2 as YNNKEL (reference sequence). This CDR3 is 11 amino acids long. V shed 4 bases and J shed 4 bases, with 5 bases lying between them. The CDR3 region has the DNA TGTGCCAGCAGCCTCCGTTACGAGCAGTACTTC. This encodes CASSLRYEQYF.

This chain links TRBV28 with TRBJ1-1, with no clear D. Germline CDR1 is MDHEN and CDR2 is SYDVKM. The CDR3 length is 14 residues. Trimming stripped 1 base from V and 5 bases from J, with 11 bases between. The CDR3 protein is CASSLSLRGTEAFF. CDR3 in DNA: TGTGCCAGCAGTTTATCCCTCAGAGGGACTGAAGCTTTCTTT. Filled out from reference TRBV28 and TRBJ1-1, the complete variable domain reads DVKVTQSSRYLVKRTGEKVFLECVQDMDHENMFWYRQDPGLGLRLIYFSYDVKMKEKGDIPEGYSVSREKKERFSLILESASTNQTSMYLCASSLSLRGTEAFFGQGTRLTVV.

This sequence joins TRBV20-1 and TRBJ1-1; 8 bases align to TRBD1. V lost 3 bases to trimming and J lost 5 bases; unmatched junction nucleotides: 8. Per germline, CDR1 DFQATT and CDR2 SNEGSKA (reference sequence). The CDR3 length is 14 residues. DNA for the CDR3: TGCAGTGCTAGTACTCACACAGGGGGAACTGAAGCTTTCTTT. Translated: CSASTHTGGTEAFF.

This chain connects TRBV6-1 to TRBJ2-3; D is uncertain. CDR1 is MNHNS and CDR2 is SASEGT in the germline V gene. The ends were cut back, 2 bases at V and 9 bases at J, with 15 bases in the middle. The CDR3 length is 14 residues. CDR3 residues: CASSETYDRGTQYF. The CDR3 DNA sequence: TGTGCCAGCAGTGAAACCTATGACCGAGGCACGCAGTATTTT.

The V and J genes are TRBV6-5 and TRBJ1-2; D call uncertain. Germline assignment: CDR1 MNHEY and CDR2 SVGAGI. The CDR3 runs 14 residues. The V end was cut by 10 bases, the J end by 4 bases, with 19 bases between. CDR3 sequence: CATRPGGSSYGYTF. DNA for the CDR3: TGTGCCACCAGACCGGGAGGCTCTAGCTATGGCTACACCTTC.

As regards this clone: A read error may account for a junction end that differs from germline. The rearrangement links TRBV5-6 to TRBJ2-7, with TRBD1 as a possible D gene (6 bases). The CDR3 spans 12 residues. CDR1 is SGHDT, CDR2 YYEEEE, per germline. The CDR3: CASSLVGAESCF. The CDR3 bases are TGTGCCAGCAGCTTGGTGGGGGCGGAGAGCTGCTTC. The full variable domain, rest sourced from reference TRBV5-6 and TRBJ2-7, is DAGVTQSPTHLIKTRGQQVTLRCSPKSGHDTVSWYQQALGQGPQFIFQYYEEEERQRGNFPDRFSGHQFPNYSSELNVNALLLGDSALYLCASSLVGAESCFGPGTRLTVT.

This clone was detected only once. The genes are TRBV10-2 and TRBJ1-1, with no clear D. Germline lookup yields CDR1 WSHSY and CDR2 SAAADI. CDR3 length: 13 amino acids. The ends were cut back, 8 bases at V and 8 bases at J, with 18 bases in the middle. The CDR3 loop reads CASCSGPVSEAFF. The CDR3 DNA sequence: TGCGCCAGCTGTTCGGGCCCGGTGAGCGAAGCTTTCTTT.

The rearrangement uses TRBV30 and TRBJ1-2; 8 bases line up with TRBD1. This CDR3 is 14 amino acids long. CDR1 is GTSNPN and CDR2 is SVGIG in the germline V gene (reference sequence). With V trimmed by 4 bases and J by 7 bases, 11 bases remained unmatched. The CDR3 region is CAWKTPDRGSGYTF. CDR3 sequence (DNA): TGTGCCTGGAAGACGCCTGACAGGGGTTCTGGCTACACCTTC.